A single T cell receptor (beta chain) is shown here with its context. The target antigen is unknown. Each of the donors was a healthy bone marrow donor. The sample comes from a study of cytomegalovirus exposure and HLA in healthy donors. Study-wide findings and caveats: CMV serostatus stood as the only immune exposure information on hand. Accurate prediction of HLA-A and HLA-B alleles (for most subjects) was reportedly achieved from TCR beta sequences. The authors later linked a missense DCLRE1C variant to TCR beta V- and J-gene trimming.

Germline V gives CDR1 MGHRA, CDR2 YSYEKL. The V gene end was trimmed by 4 bases and the J gene end by 4 bases; junction bases not matched to a gene: 7. The CDR3 loop spans 16 amino acids. In the PCR, 60 Vbeta and 13 Jbeta primers were used. Sequencing used immunoSEQ multiplex PCR; TCRdb keeps in-frame clones, though not all of them. The data hold roughly 160,000 clones, with 71% observed a single time. This TCR derives from a woman aged 25 to 39 in good health and CMV-seronegative. The chain links TRBV4-1 to TRBJ2-2; 9 nucleotides match TRBD2. Sequencing was carried out using PBMCs. The CDR3 loop reads CASSLSSGEGTGELFF. CDR3 bases: TGCGCCAGCAGCCTATCTAGCGGGGAGGGCACCGGGGAGCTGTTTTTT.